The 21 T cell receptor beta chains presented below share a single source sample, sequenced in a study of blood T cells in healthy people across ages. A J-beta primer mix and a sample-barcoded 5' primer were used in a second PCR of roughly 7 to 12 cycles. MiXCR, applied by TCRdb to the 5' RACE reads, yields one record per CDR3 protein. The sample includes over 500,000 distinct CDR3 sequences, over 25% seen only once; the top ten take 3.6%. The same specimen was also included in a second study, on T cells of mothers and their children.

Sequenced: blood. All receptors derive from a boy between 2 and 10 years old in good health.

CDR3 loop: CASSQGVGTYEQYF. Here the CDR3 DNA reads TGTGCCAGCAGCCAAGGAGTAGGAACCTACGAGCAGTACTTC. The chain employs TRBV3-1 and TRBJ2-7; unclear D gene. Germline CDR1 and CDR2: LGHDT and YNNKEL (reference sequence). CDR3 length equals 14 residues. V dropped 1 base and J dropped 2 bases, with 9 bases sitting between them.

This clonotype was seen a few times. The chain links TRBV7-2 to TRBJ2-7; 13 nucleotides align to TRBD2. The CDR3 contains 18 residues. Germline assignment: CDR1 SGHTA and CDR2 FQGNSA. Trimming at V came to 5 bases and at J to 0 bases, leaving 10 bases not matched to a gene. The CDR3 spells CASSVRGLAGLVSYEQYF. DNA of the CDR3: TGTGCCAGCAGCGTACGGGGACTAGCGGGATTAGTCTCCTACGAGCAGTACTTC.

This clonotype was detected only a few times. This rearrangement joins TRBV7-9 to TRBJ2-5, with 8 bases that match TRBD1. The J call is doubtful: the DNA matches TRBJ2-7 better. The CDR3 has 15 residues. Germline assignment: CDR1 SEHNR and CDR2 FQNEAQ (reference sequence). CDR3 loop: CASSSRSGQVYEQYF. CDR3 DNA sequence: TGTGCCAGCAGCTCCCGCTCGGGACAGGTTTACGAGCAGTACTTC.

The chain employs TRBV6-2 or TRBV6-3 and TRBJ2-1, with TRBD2 matching 9 bases. Per the germline V gene, CDR1 is MNHEY and CDR2 is SVGEGT. V lost 6 bases to trimming and J lost 8 bases; unmatched junction nucleotides: 17. This CDR3 has 17 amino acids. The CDR3 here is CASRPLISSGGNDEQFF. In DNA form, the CDR3 reads TGTGCCAGCAGGCCTCTTATCTCCAGCGGGGGGAACGATGAGCAGTTCTTC.

This clonotype was counted between two and nine times. V gene TRBV5-1 combines with J gene TRBJ2-7; D perhaps matches TRBD1 (5 bases). Germline values: CDR1 SGHRS, CDR2 YFSETQ. V was pared by 7 bases and J by 4 bases, with 15 bases between. The CDR3 is 13 amino acids. The DNA for the CDR3 is TGCGCCAGCGGACGCGACAGTAAATACGAGCAGTACTTC. Its protein is CASGRDSKYEQYF.

This clonotype was found a few times. This chain connects TRBV27 to TRBJ2-7; 7 bases line up with TRBD2. Germline V gene sequence: CDR1 MNHEY, CDR2 SMNVEV (reference sequence). V lost 3 bases and J lost 7; bases outside the gene matches: 6. This CDR3 comprises 13 residues. The CDR3 DNA follows: TGTGCCAGCAGTTTCCCGGGGAGGGTTGAGCAGTACTTC. Amino acids: CASSFPGRVEQYF.

This clonotype has only a few counts. The DNA of the CDR3 is TGTGCCAGCAGCGACGGGACAGCTTACACCGGGGAGCTGTTTTTT. This sequence encodes CASSDGTAYTGELFF. V gene TRBV12-3 or TRBV12-4 combines with J gene TRBJ2-2, with 7 bases aligning to TRBD1. The CDR3 loop spans 15 amino acids. The V gene end was trimmed by 6 bases and the J gene end by 3 bases; junction bases not matched to a gene: 7.

This clonotype was recorded a few times. CDR3: CASSLYPGVAKNIQYF. The CDR3 DNA reads as TGTGCCAGCAGCTTATACCCTGGAGTAGCCAAAAACATTCAGTACTTC. This rearrangement joins TRBV7-8 to TRBJ2-4; D remains ambiguous. V dropped 2 bases and J dropped 0 bases, with 11 bases sitting between them. The length of the CDR3 is 16 residues. Germline CDR1 and CDR2: SGHVS and FQNEAQ.

Only a few counts were recorded for this clonotype. The chain combines TRBV30 with TRBJ2-3; tentative D call: TRBD2 (6 bases). V lost 1 base and J 7 bases, leaving 21 bases between the germline ends. There are 16 residues in the CDR3. Germline CDR1 reads GTSNPN; CDR2 reads SVGIG (reference sequence). CDR3 in amino acids: CAWSDPGGSGKYTQYF. CDR3 coding DNA: TGTGCCTGGAGTGACCCCGGGGGTAGCGGAAAGTATACGCAGTATTTT.

This clonotype was seen a handful of times. The genes are TRBV10-3 and TRBJ2-1; 9 bases fit TRBD1. V lost 4 bases, J lost 4 bases, and 8 bases stayed unmatched. This CDR3 is 16 amino acids long. Germline V gene data show CDR1 as ENHRY and CDR2 as SYGVKD. This CDR3 is CAISGAGTGTYNEQFF. The CDR3 bases are TGTGCCATCAGTGGAGCCGGGACAGGGACATACAATGAGCAGTTCTTC.

This clonotype was seen a few times. The chain employs TRBV27 and TRBJ2-5, with D hard to call. In germline, CDR1 is MNHEY, CDR2 SMNVEV (reference sequence). V lost 5 bases to trimming and J lost 4 bases, with 11 bases between them. The CDR3 extends over 13 amino acids. The CDR3 is CASSGKDGETQYF. The CDR3 DNA follows: TGTGCCAGCAGTGGAAAGGATGGAGAGACCCAGTACTTC.

The chain recombines TRBV14 with TRBJ2-1; TRBD2 is a possible D gene (5 bases). The CDR3 is 15 residues long. Germline V gene sequence: CDR1 SGHDN, CDR2 FVKESK. The germline V and J ends were trimmed by 0 bases and 3 bases, with 9 bases remaining between them. This CDR3 is CASSQDLGGYNEQFF. The CDR3 region has the DNA TGTGCCAGCAGCCAAGACCTAGGAGGCTACAATGAGCAGTTCTTC.

The chain has TRBV21-1 and TRBJ2-7; the D call of TRBD2 is as the table states it, not checked on the DNA. TRBV21-1 is described as a pseudogene. This CDR3 has 16 residues. CDR3 region: CASSKEGGGVPYEQYF. The CDR3 region has the DNA TGTGCCAGCAGCAAAGAGGGGGGAGGGGTCCCCTACGAGCAGTACTTC.

Only a few counts were recorded for this clonotype. V is TRBV7-9 and J is TRBJ1-2; 10 nucleotides agree with TRBD1. Trimming removed 4 bases from V and 4 bases from J; junction bases left unmatched: 15. There are 18 residues in the CDR3. In germline, CDR1 is SEHNR, CDR2 FQNEAQ (reference sequence). CDR3 protein: CASSSRPGTGVCFYGYTF. The DNA for the CDR3 is TGTGCCAGCAGCTCACGCCCCGGGACAGGGGTTTGTTTCTATGGCTACACCTTC.

In its sample, this clonotype was seen a few times. The junction shows a germline mismatch at one end, possibly a read error. The CDR3 loop reads CSARASGTDTRYF. CDR3 bases: TGCAGTGCTAGGGCAAGCGGCACAGATACGCGGTATTTT. The V call is TRBV20-1, the J call TRBJ2-3, with D tentatively TRBD2 (5 bases). CDR3 length: 13 amino acids. Germline lookup yields CDR1 DFQATT and CDR2 SNEGSKA (reference sequence).

The genes are TRBV29-1 and TRBJ2-5; no firm D call. CDR3 size: 10 residues. V was shortened by 5 bases and J by 5 bases, with 6 bases between the two germline ends. From germline, CDR1 is SQVTM and CDR2 ANQGSEA. The DNA of the CDR3 is TGCAGCGTTCTTCGGGAGACCCAGTACTTC. Amino acid sequence: CSVLRETQYF. Together with reference TRBV29-1 and TRBJ2-5, the CDR3 gives the full variable domain: SAVISQKPSRDICQRGTSLTIQCQVDSQVTMMFWYRQQPGQSLTLIATANQGSEATYESGFVIDKFPISRPNLTFSTLTVSNMSPEDSSIYLCSVLRETQYFGPGTRLLVL.

This clonotype was picked up many times. The chain carries TRBV6-2 or TRBV6-3 and TRBJ2-1; TRBD1 might be the D (5 bases). There are 13 residues in the CDR3. Germline V gives CDR1 MNHEY, CDR2 SVGEGT. Deletions cut 6 bases from V and 1 base from J, with 7 bases between. This CDR3 reads CASSRTSYNEQFF. For the CDR3, the DNA is TGTGCCAGCAGCCGGACATCCTACAATGAGCAGTTCTTC.

This clonotype came up many times. The V and J genes are TRBV20-1 and TRBJ2-5; 9 nucleotides line up with TRBD2. V trimming: 3 bases; J trimming: 4 bases; junction bases outside the gene matches: 6. The germline CDR1 and CDR2 sequences are DFQATT and SNEGSKA (reference sequence). CDR3 length: 14 amino acids. CDR3 amino acids: CSARESGGLETQYF. The CDR3, as DNA: TGCAGTGCTAGGGAGAGCGGGGGGTTAGAGACCCAGTACTTC.

There are a few counts of this clonotype. The rearrangement links TRBV7-2 to TRBJ2-5, with D possibly matching TRBD2 (5 bases). The CDR3 sequence is 16 residues long. Per germline, CDR1 SGHTA and CDR2 FQGNSA. V lost 5 bases, J lost 1 base, and 17 bases lay in between. The DNA of the CDR3 is TGTGCCAGCAGCCCTAGACTGAGCGGTGGCCAAGAGACCCAGTACTTC. Its translation: CASSPRLSGGQETQYF.

This rearrangement joins TRBV5-5 to TRBJ1-2, with D unresolved. V was trimmed by 2 bases and J by 11 bases, leaving 10 bases between them. Germline V gives CDR1 SGHKS, CDR2 YYEKEE (reference sequence). The CDR3 length is 11 residues. The CDR3 nucleotides are TGTGCCAGCAGCTTCGGTAGGCGTTACACCTTC. It is translated as CASSFGRRYTF. The full variable domain, in which reference TRBV5-5 and TRBJ1-2 provide the parts outside the CDR3, is DAGVTQSPTHLIKTRGQQVTLRCSPISGHKSVSWYQQVLGQGPQFIFQYYEKEERGRGNFPDRFSARQFPNYSSELNVNALLLGDSALYLCASSFGRRYTFGSGTRLTVV.

This clonotype was picked up a small number of times. The chain employs TRBV7-2 and TRBJ2-5; no clear D gene. Near its end, the DNA agrees better with TRBJ2-7, so the J call may be wrong. The CDR3 consists of 17 residues. Germline-derived CDR1 and CDR2 are SGHTA and FQGNSA. The CDR3 reads CASSLSYLDGFSYEQYF. The CDR3 DNA sequence: TGTGCCAGCAGCCTGTCATACTTGGACGGATTCTCCTACGAGCAGTACTTC.